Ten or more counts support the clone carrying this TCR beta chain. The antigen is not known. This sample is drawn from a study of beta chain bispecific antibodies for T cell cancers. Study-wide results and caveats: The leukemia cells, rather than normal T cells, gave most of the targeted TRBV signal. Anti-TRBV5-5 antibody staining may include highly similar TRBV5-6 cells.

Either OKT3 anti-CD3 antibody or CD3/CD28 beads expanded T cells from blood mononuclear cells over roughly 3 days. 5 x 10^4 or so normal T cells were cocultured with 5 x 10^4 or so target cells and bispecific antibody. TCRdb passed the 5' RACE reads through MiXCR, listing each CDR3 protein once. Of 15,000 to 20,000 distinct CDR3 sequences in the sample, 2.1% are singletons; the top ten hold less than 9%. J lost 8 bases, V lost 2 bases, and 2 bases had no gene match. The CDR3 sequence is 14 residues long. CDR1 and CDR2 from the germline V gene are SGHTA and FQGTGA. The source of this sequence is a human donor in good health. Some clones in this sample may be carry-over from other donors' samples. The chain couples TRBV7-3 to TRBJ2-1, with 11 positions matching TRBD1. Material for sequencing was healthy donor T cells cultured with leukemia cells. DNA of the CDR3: TGTGCCAGCAGCTTAGGACAGGGGGCCTATGAGCAGTTCTTC. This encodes CASSLGQGAYEQFF. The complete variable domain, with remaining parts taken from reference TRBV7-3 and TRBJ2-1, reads GAGVSQTPSNKVTEKGKYVELRCDPISGHTALYWYRQSLGQGPEFLIYFQGTGAADDSGLPNDRFFAVRPEGSVSTLKIQRTERGDSAVYLCASSLGQGAYEQFFGPGTRLTVL.